The clone carrying this T cell receptor (beta chain) appeared a single time. The data were obtained in a study of control samples from healthy donors and cancer patients. V was shortened by 5 bases and J by 8 bases, with 18 bases between the two germline ends. The germline CDR1 and CDR2 sequences are LNHDA and SQIVND (reference sequence). The CDR3 runs to 15 residues. Clones were sequenced by immunoSEQ multiplex PCR, and TCRdb holds only the in-frame ones, with some missing. The repertoire holds 80,000 to 100,000 clones, with roughly 92% as singletons. Sequencing was done on a sample of blood. The chain recombines TRBV19 with TRBJ1-4, with D perhaps matching TRBD1 (6 bases). This clonotype was obtained from a human donor in good health. The donor label of this sample is uncertain. The CDR3 bases are TGTGCCAGTAGTCTCGCACAGGGCCGGGTCGAAAAACTGTTTTTT. The encoded protein is CASSLAQGRVEKLFF.